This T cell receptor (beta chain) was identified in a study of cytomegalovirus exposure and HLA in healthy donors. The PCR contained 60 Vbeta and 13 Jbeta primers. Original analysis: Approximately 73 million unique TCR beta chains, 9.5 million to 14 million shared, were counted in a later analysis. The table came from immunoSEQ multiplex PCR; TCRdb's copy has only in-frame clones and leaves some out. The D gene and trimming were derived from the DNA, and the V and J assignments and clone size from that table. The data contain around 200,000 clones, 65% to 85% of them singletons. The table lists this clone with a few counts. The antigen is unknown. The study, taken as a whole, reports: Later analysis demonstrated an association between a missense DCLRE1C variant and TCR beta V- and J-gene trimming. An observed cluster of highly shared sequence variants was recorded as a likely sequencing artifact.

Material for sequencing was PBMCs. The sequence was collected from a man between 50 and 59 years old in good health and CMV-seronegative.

The DNA for the CDR3 is TGTGCCAGCAGGGGCCTCGGCGCGTCGACCGGGACCCAGTACTTC. Amino acids: CASRGLGASTGTQYF. The chain joins TRBV2 to TRBJ2-5; D remains unclear. This CDR3 is 15 amino acids long. The V and J ends lost 6 bases and 7 bases respectively, with 21 bases between them. CDR1 is SNHLY and CDR2 is FYNNEI in the germline V gene.